Listed here is a single T cell receptor beta chain. The antigen is undetermined. The germline V gene has CDR1 DFQATT and CDR2 SNEGSKA (reference sequence). V was pared by 4 bases and J by 5 bases, with 7 bases of the junction left unmatched. This CDR3 has 13 residues. The sample comes from a study of T cells in Graves' hyperthyroidism and ophthalmopathy. Study-wide points: Progression to ophthalmopathy was predicted a median of 6.5 months early.

Regions amplified from RNA transcripts were the TCR beta CDR3 regions. The primer set for the first-round RT-PCR of the TCR CDR3 was HTBI. TCRdb reprocessed the multiplex PCR reads with MiXCR, giving one entry per CDR3 protein. The sample has more than 40,000 distinct CDR3 sequences; over 45% are singletons. Input material: peripheral blood or thyroid tissue (not recorded which). The clonotype comes from a woman aged 45-65 years with Graves' hyperthyroidism. The chain links TRBV20-1 to TRBJ2-7, with 8 bases identical to TRBD1. The CDR3 loop is CSAIDRGTDEQYF. The CDR3 coding sequence is TGCAGTGCTATCGACAGGGGCACGGACGAGCAGTACTTC.